These 15 T cell receptor beta chains share one sample of origin, sequenced in a study of blood T cell repertoires in COVID-19 (dated by TCRdb to 2020 to 2021). Library preparation used the immunoSEQ multiplex PCR assay. TCRdb mirrors the immuneACCESS table, restricted to in-frame sequences. Some clones are absent from its copies; in checked studies, under half trace to an unresolved V gene, and the reason for the others is unknown. In all, the sample holds about 270,000 clones, and 75% to 95% of those were seen once. The top ten constitute approximately 2.9% of the sample. The sequenced material came from PBMCs or T cells enriched from blood (not recorded which). The receptors shown here come from a man aged 40-50 years who had been exposed to COVID-19.

This clone appeared a single time. The rearrangement uses TRBV25-1 and TRBJ1-1; 8 positions agree with TRBD1. The CDR3 spans 15 residues. Per germline, CDR1 MGHDK and CDR2 SYGVNS. V shed 3 bases, J shed 3 bases, and the junction held 6 bases outside the gene matches. In nucleotides, the CDR3 is TGTGCCAGCAGTGATCCGGGCAGGGGGCACACTGAAGCTTTCTTT. Its protein product is CASSDPGRGHTEAFF.

V is TRBV24-1 and J is TRBJ2-3; D is possibly TRBD1 (5 bases). Between the trimmed V and J ends, which lost 7 bases and 2 bases, there was a span of 15 bases. CDR3 length: 15 residues. Per the germline V gene, CDR1 is KGHDR and CDR2 is SFDVKD. The CDR3 sequence is CATSAKGQTTDTQYF. In DNA form, the CDR3 reads TGTGCCACCAGCGCAAAGGGGCAGACCACAGATACGCAGTATTTT.

The V call is TRBV27, the J call TRBJ2-3; tentative D call: TRBD2 (7 bases). The germline V gene encodes CDR1 MNHEY and CDR2 SMNVEV (reference sequence). The CDR3 runs to 15 residues. V shed 8 bases and J shed 3 bases, with 18 bases lying between them. The CDR3 here is CASGTLAWVTDTQYF. CDR3 bases: TGTGCCAGCGGGACACTAGCGTGGGTTACAGATACGCAGTATTTT.

The genes are TRBV9 and TRBJ2-2; 9 nucleotides match TRBD1. The CDR3 sequence is 14 residues long. CDR1 and CDR2 from the germline V gene are SGDLS and YYNGEE. Trimming at V came to 2 bases and at J to 7 bases, leaving 3 bases not matched to a gene. CDR3 bases: TGTGCCAGCAGCGTGGGACAGGGCGACGGGGAGCTGTTTTTT. As protein: CASSVGQGDGELFF.

The chain joins TRBV25-1 to TRBJ2-2, with 11 bases fitting TRBD2. Germline loops: CDR1 MGHDK, CDR2 SYGVNS. The length of the CDR3 is 15 residues. The V gene end was trimmed by 6 bases and the J gene end by 2 bases; junction bases not matched to a gene: 2. The CDR3: CASSRLAGNTGELFF. DNA of the CDR3: TGTGCCAGCAGCCGACTAGCGGGAAACACCGGGGAGCTGTTTTTT. Full variable domain (outside the CDR3, taken from reference TRBV25-1 and TRBJ2-2): EADIYQTPRYLVIGTGKKITLECSQTMGHDKMYWYQQDPGMELHLIHYSYGVNSTEKGDLSSESTVSRIRTEHFPLTLESARPSHTSQYLCASSRLAGNTGELFFGEGSRLTVL.

The chain has TRBV12-5 and TRBJ2-1; the match to TRBD1 covers 7 bases. This CDR3 spans 17 amino acids. The V segment lost 5 bases and the J segment 0 bases; nucleotides outside the gene matches: 10. Germline assignment: CDR1 LGHNT and CDR2 FRNRAP. The CDR3: CASGETGVSSSYNEQFF. The DNA for the CDR3 is TGTGCTAGTGGTGAAACAGGGGTGAGTAGCTCCTACAATGAGCAGTTCTTC.

This clone occurred once. CDR3 amino acids: CASSPLREETQYF. CDR3 DNA: TGCGCCAGCAGCCCGCTCAGGGAAGAGACCCAGTACTTC. The chain combines TRBV5-1 with TRBJ2-5, with a tentative D call TRBD1 (5 bases). Trimming stripped 4 bases from V and 3 bases from J, with 10 bases between. The CDR3 contains 13 residues. CDR1 is SGHRS, CDR2 YFSETQ, per germline.

V is TRBV6-4 and J is TRBJ2-7, with 7 bases lining up with TRBD1. Germline loops: CDR1 MRHNA, CDR2 SNTAGT. This CDR3 spans 14 amino acids. The V and J ends lost 2 bases and 2 bases, in that order; junction bases with no gene match: 3. Here the CDR3 DNA reads TGTGCCAGCAGTGACCGGGACAGTCCCTACGAGCAGTACTTC. Translation gives CASSDRDSPYEQYF.

The sample holds one count of this clone. The V call is TRBV15, the J call TRBJ1-4; tentatively, D is TRBD1 (6 bases). CDR3 size: 15 residues. Germline CDR1 reads LNHNV; CDR2 reads YYDKDF (reference sequence). Trimming took 5 bases from V and 4 from J, leaving 14 bases between them. CDR3 bases: TGTGCCACCAGCGCGCGGACAGCGAGTAATGAAAAACTGTTTTTT. Translating it yields CATSARTASNEKLFF.

The rearrangement uses TRBV5-4 and TRBJ2-7, with 7 bases lining up with TRBD2. CDR1 is SGHNT and CDR2 is YYREEE in the germline V gene (reference sequence). There are 13 residues in the CDR3. The trim removed 2 bases at V and 7 bases at J, leaving 6 bases unmatched. The CDR3 is CASSFGGSGEQYF. The CDR3 DNA reads as TGTGCCAGCAGCTTCGGGGGGTCGGGGGAGCAGTACTTC.

The rearrangement links TRBV28 to TRBJ1-1; no reliable D call. This CDR3 spans 14 amino acids. The ends were cut back, 3 bases at V and 0 bases at J, with 8 bases in the middle. The germline gives CDR1 MDHEN, CDR2 SYDVKM. For the CDR3, the DNA is TGTGCCAGCAGTTTTAGTATCCTGAACACTGAAGCTTTCTTT. Protein product: CASSFSILNTEAFF.

The chain recombines TRBV5-4 with TRBJ2-7; 9 bases map to TRBD2. Germline V gene sequence: CDR1 SGHNT, CDR2 YYREEE (reference sequence). This CDR3 has 16 amino acids. The J segment lost 2 bases and the V segment lost 2 bases, leaving 8 bases of the junction unmatched. The CDR3, as DNA: TGTGCCAGCAGCTTCTCTTTAGCGGGAGTTGCCTACGAGCAGTACTTC. Translating gives CASSFSLAGVAYEQYF.

This clone was observed a single time. The rearrangement uses TRBV5-1 and TRBJ1-2, with a possible D match to TRBD1 (6 bases). CDR3 length: 12 amino acids. Deletions cut 2 bases from V and 8 bases from J, with 10 bases between. Per germline, CDR1 SGHRS and CDR2 YFSETQ. The DNA for the CDR3 is TGCGCCAGCAGCTTCACAGGGAGAGGCTACACCTTC. Its translation: CASSFTGRGYTF.

The chain uses TRBV3-1 (or the pseudogene TRBV3-2) and TRBJ2-7; 7 bases match TRBD2. Germline trimming cut 4 bases from V and 2 bases from J; bases unmatched to any gene: 8. Looked up from germline, CDR1 is LGHDT and CDR2 is YNNKEL (reference sequence). The CDR3 is 15 residues long. DNA for the CDR3: TGTGCCAGCAGCCCCCAGGCGGGAGAACCCTACGAGCAGTACTTC. It encodes CASSPQAGEPYEQYF.

The chain is built from TRBV15 and TRBJ2-5; 8 nucleotides line up with TRBD1. Looked up from germline, CDR1 is LNHNV and CDR2 is YYDKDF (reference sequence). V shed 0 bases and J 1 base; nucleotides not matched to a gene: 4. CDR3 length: 16 residues. This chain's CDR3 is CATSRDAGQGQETQYF. For the CDR3, the DNA is TGTGCCACCAGCAGAGACGCAGGACAGGGCCAAGAGACCCAGTACTTC.